Listed below are T cell receptor beta chains from one sample, sequenced in a study of cytomegalovirus exposure and HLA in healthy donors. Only in-frame clones appear in the TCRdb table, and some are missing; sequencing was by immunoSEQ multiplex PCR. The sample shows about 140,000 clones, 75% to 90% of them seen only once. The material sequenced was PBMCs. These receptors all come from a female donor in good health and CMV-seronegative. CDR3s include the opening cysteine and the closing phenylalanine or tryptophan. The D gene is left open where the match is weak. Clone size appears in some rows only: once, few, many, or a class for an expanded clone.

.	.	TRBV7-6	TRBJ1-5	CASSLGRTRYSNQPQHF	TGTGCCAGCAGCTTAGGAAGGACACGCTATAGCAATCAGCCCCAGCATTTT
TRBD2	.	TRBV11-2	TRBJ2-3	CASSPVGLAGASTDTQYF	TGTGCCAGCAGCCCTGTGGGACTAGCGGGAGCCTCCACAGATACGCAGTATTTT
.	.	TRBV6-5	TRBJ1-6	CASRSSSYNSPLHF	TGTGCCAGCAGGAGTAGCTCCTATAATTCACCCCTCCACTTT
TRBD1	.	TRBV7-9	TRBJ1-3	CASSSRDRSHTIYF	TGTGCCAGCAGCTCCCGGGACAGATCACACACCATATATTTT
.	once	TRBV5-1	TRBJ1-4	CASSFPGPNEKLFF	TGCGCCAGCAGCTTCCCAGGCCCCAATGAAAAACTGTTTTTT
.	.	TRBV27	TRBJ1-1	CASSPTVAGTEAFF	TGTGCCAGCAGTCCGACAGTGGCGGGGACTGAAGCTTTCTTT
.	.	TRBV29-1	TRBJ1-1	CSTHSGSNTEAFF	TGCAGCACCCACTCGGGATCGAACACTGAAGCTTTCTTT
.	once	TRBV10-1	TRBJ2-7	CASSESFGLVRGEQYF	TGCGCCAGCAGTGAGTCGTTCGGACTAGTGAGGGGGGAGCAGTACTTC
TRBD1	.	TRBV5-1	TRBJ2-7	CASGTGRGEQYF	TGCGCCAGTGGGACAGGCCGGGGCGAGCAGTACTTC
.	.	TRBV10-1	TRBJ2-1	CASSDHNEQFF	TGCGCCAGCAGTGACCATAATGAGCAGTTCTTC
.	few	TRBV11-2	TRBJ2-5	CASSLVQGLETQYF	TGTGCCAGCAGCTTAGTTCAGGGTCTGGAGACCCAGTACTTC
.	.	TRBV5-8	TRBJ2-5	CASSLASLLETQYF	TGTGCCAGCAGCTTGGCGTCCTTACTAGAGACCCAGTACTTC
.	.	TRBV18	TRBJ2-2	CASSPPSGYTGELFF	TGTGCCAGCTCACCACCGAGCGGGTATACCGGGGAGCTGTTTTTT
TRBD1	.	TRBV18	TRBJ1-2	CASSPLGTGNTPNYGYTF	TGTGCCAGCTCACCACTGGGGACAGGGAACACCCCTAACTATGGCTACACCTTC
.	.	TRBV2	TRBJ1-5	CASSESHNSNQPQHF	TGTGCCAGCAGTGAAAGTCACAATAGCAATCAGCCCCAGCATTTT
.	.	TRBV6-5	TRBJ1-2	CASSLTGTYGYTF	TGTGCCAGCAGTTTGACAGGCACCTATGGCTACACCTTC
TRBD2	.	TRBV7-9	TRBJ2-5	CASSLLAGGIYQETQYF	TGTGCCAGCAGCTTACTAGCGGGAGGGATTTACCAAGAGACCCAGTACTTC
.	.	TRBV7-9	TRBJ2-5	CASSFAEKETQYF	TGTGCCAGCAGCTTCGCAGAAAAAGAGACCCAGTACTTC
TRBD1	.	TRBV2	TRBJ1-1	CASSEGTGGNTEAFF	TGTGCCAGCAGTGAAGGAACAGGGGGGAACACTGAAGCTTTCTTT
.	.	TRBV21-1	TRBJ1-5	CASSKQDLDRGSNQPQHF	TGTGCCAGCAGCAAGCAGGACCTGGACAGGGGAAGCAATCAGCCCCAGCATTTT
.	.	TRBV27	TRBJ2-6	CASSFRQAVGANVLTF	TGTGCCAGCAGTTTTCGACAGGCTGTTGGGGCCAACGTCCTGACTTTC
TRBD1	.	TRBV6-1	TRBJ1-1	CASSAVGTGATEAFF	TGTGCCAGCAGTGCTGTCGGGACAGGGGCCACTGAAGCTTTCTTT
.	.	TRBV7-9	TRBJ1-1	CASSLRAGATNTEAFF	TGTGCCAGCAGCTTACGGGCAGGGGCGACGAACACTGAAGCTTTCTTT
TRBD2	.	TRBV2	TRBJ2-7	CASSEGLAFYEQYF	TGTGCCAGCAGTGAGGGACTAGCGTTCTACGAGCAGTACTTC
TRBD2	few	TRBV5-1	TRBJ2-3	CASTQLAGETDTQYF	TGCGCCAGCACCCAACTAGCGGGCGAGACAGATACGCAGTATTTT
.	.	TRBV2	TRBJ2-1	CASSGSDNEQFF	TGTGCCAGCAGCGGGTCCGACAATGAGCAGTTCTTC
TRBD2	.	TRBV7-9	TRBJ2-4	CASSGRTSGRTDIQYF	TGTGCCAGCAGCGGGCGGACTAGCGGGAGGACGGACATTCAGTACTTC
.	once	TRBV5-1	TRBJ1-1	CASSLERSADEAFF	TGCGCCAGCAGCTTGGAGCGCAGCGCCGATGAAGCTTTCTTT
TRBD2	.	TRBV7-3	TRBJ2-1	CASSPAAGGTNEQFF	TGTGCCAGCAGCCCCGCAGCGGGAGGAACTAATGAGCAGTTCTTC
.	.	TRBV28	TRBJ2-7	CASSPGREPSYF	TGTGCCAGCAGTCCCGGGAGAGAACCCTCGTACTTC
TRBD1	.	TRBV6-5	TRBJ1-2	CASSFGTGDDYGYTF	TGTGCCAGCAGTTTCGGGACAGGGGATGACTATGGCTACACCTTC
TRBD1	.	TRBV19	TRBJ2-1	CASSMWGAGGQDEQFF	TGTGCCAGTAGTATGTGGGGCGCAGGGGGCCAAGATGAGCAGTTCTTC
.	.	TRBV5-1	TRBJ2-6	CASSFDRSSGANVLTF	TGCGCCAGCAGCTTCGACAGGAGCTCTGGGGCCAACGTCCTGACTTTC
TRBD2	.	TRBV2	TRBJ2-7	CASRGGLEGNYEQYF	TGTGCCAGCAGGGGGGGACTAGAGGGGAACTACGAGCAGTACTTC
TRBD1	.	TRBV2	TRBJ1-2	CASRGDRGSYGYTF	TGTGCCAGCAGGGGAGACAGGGGTAGCTATGGCTACACCTTC
TRBD1	.	TRBV5-3	TRBJ2-2	CARSLVPGQGVSTGELFF	TGTGCCAGAAGCTTGGTACCGGGACAGGGGGTTTCCACCGGGGAGCTGTTTTTT
.	.	TRBV6-6	TRBJ1-1	CASSYERGGTEAFF	TGTGCCAGCAGTTACGAGAGGGGGGGAACTGAAGCTTTCTTT
.	.	TRBV4-1	TRBJ2-1	CASSQDWGSIARNEQFF	TGCGCCAGCAGCCAAGATTGGGGCTCGATCGCCCGCAATGAGCAGTTCTTC
.	.	TRBV19	TRBJ2-7	CASSPLSGFKYF	TGTGCCAGTAGTCCACTCTCAGGGTTTAAGTACTTC
.	.	TRBV5-5	TRBJ1-1	CASNQGRTKNTEAFF	TGTGCCAGCAACCAGGGCAGGACTAAAAACACTGAAGCTTTCTTT
TRBD2	.	TRBV5-1	TRBJ2-3	CASSLGTSGGQAQYF	TGCGCCAGCAGCTTGGGGACTAGCGGGGGCCAAGCGCAGTATTTT
TRBD2	.	TRBV29-1	TRBJ2-1	CSVESTSGTYNEQFF	TGCAGCGTTGAATCAACTAGCGGAACCTACAATGAGCAGTTCTTC
.	.	TRBV25-1	TRBJ2-1	CASSEDSWALRKNNEQFF	TGTGCCAGCAGTGAGGATTCATGGGCACTCCGGAAGAACAATGAGCAGTTCTTC
.	.	TRBV2	TRBJ2-3	CASRQRLHTDTQYF	TGTGCCAGCAGACAACGCCTCCACACAGATACGCAGTATTTT
TRBD1	.	TRBV28	TRBJ2-1	CASSPTGNSYNEQFF	TGTGCCAGCAGTCCGACAGGGAACTCCTACAATGAGCAGTTCTTC
TRBD2	.	TRBV10-2	TRBJ2-1	CASSELPSGNYNEQFF	TGCGCCAGCAGTGAGCTTCCTAGCGGAAACTACAATGAGCAGTTCTTC
.	.	TRBV29-1	TRBJ2-6	CSVSAGAGANVLTF	TGCAGCGTTTCCGCAGGGGCTGGGGCCAACGTCCTGACTTTC
.	.	TRBV19	TRBJ1-2	CASSMQGAYGYTF	TGTGCCAGTAGTATGCAGGGCGCCTATGGCTACACCTTC
TRBD1	.	TRBV27	TRBJ2-7	CASSFRQEQGVTYEQYF	TGTGCCAGCAGTTTCAGACAGGAACAGGGGGTTACCTACGAGCAGTACTTC
TRBD2	.	TRBV6-1	TRBJ2-7	CASSEPSTSGFYEQYF	TGTGCCAGCAGTGAACCATCCACTAGCGGGTTCTACGAGCAGTACTTC
.	.	TRBV28	TRBJ2-7	CASANSGGNEQYF	TGTGCCAGCGCCAACAGCGGAGGGAACGAGCAGTACTTC
TRBD1	.	TRBV27	TRBJ1-2	CASSQTTGGDGYTF	TGTGCCAGCAGTCAAACGACAGGGGGAGATGGCTACACCTTC
TRBD1	.	TRBV19	TRBJ1-5	CASRKQGISNQPQHF	TGTGCCAGTAGAAAACAGGGGATTAGCAATCAGCCCCAGCATTTT
.	few	TRBV6-4	TRBJ2-3	CASSDSGGTGTDTQYF	TGTGCCAGCAGTGACTCTGGCGGGACTGGCACAGATACGCAGTATTTT
.	.	TRBV27	TRBJ2-7	CASSSGDEQYF	TGTGCCAGCAGTTCCGGGGACGAGCAGTACTTC
TRBD1	few	TRBV28	TRBJ1-2	CATQPTGVSYGYTF	TGTGCCACCCAACCGACAGGGGTGAGCTATGGCTACACCTTC
TRBD1	.	TRBV19	TRBJ1-1	CASRVTGGTEAFF	TGTGCCAGTAGGGTGACAGGGGGCACTGAAGCTTTCTTT
.	.	TRBV11-2	TRBJ1-1	CASSLLTFKQGITEAFF	TGTGCCAGCAGCTTGTTGACATTTAAACAGGGTATCACTGAAGCTTTCTTT
TRBD1	few	TRBV18	TRBJ1-1	CASSPQGQGANTEAFF	TGTGCCAGCTCACCACAGGGTCAGGGGGCGAACACTGAAGCTTTCTTT